The present TCR beta chain was sequenced within a study of T cell changes during pregnancy in multiple sclerosis. TCRdb's table, derived via immunoSEQ multiplex PCR, lists solely in-frame clones and lacks some. The sample lists about 64,000 clones, roughly 90% seen once, with 1% to 1.5% in the top ten. The CDR3 loop spans 13 amino acids. Germline V gene data show CDR1 as SGHVS and CDR2 as FQNEAQ. V dropped 5 bases and J dropped 0 bases, with 8 bases sitting between them. The source was peripheral blood, collected in the second trimester of pregnancy. The V and J genes are TRBV7-8 and TRBJ2-7; D remains unclear. The clonotype comes from a female donor with multiple sclerosis, enrolled in a pregnancy study. CDR3 nucleotides: TGTGCCAGCAGCCGGTCGATCTCCTACGAGCAGTACTTC. Its translation: CASSRSISYEQYF.